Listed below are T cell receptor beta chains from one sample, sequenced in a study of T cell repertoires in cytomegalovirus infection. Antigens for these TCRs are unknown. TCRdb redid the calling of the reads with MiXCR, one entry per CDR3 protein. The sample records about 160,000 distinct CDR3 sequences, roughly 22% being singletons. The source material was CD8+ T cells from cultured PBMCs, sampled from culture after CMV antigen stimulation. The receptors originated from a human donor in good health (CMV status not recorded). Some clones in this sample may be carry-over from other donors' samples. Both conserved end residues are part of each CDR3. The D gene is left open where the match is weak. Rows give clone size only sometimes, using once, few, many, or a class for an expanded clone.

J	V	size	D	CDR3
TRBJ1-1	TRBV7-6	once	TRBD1	CASSLGLWGDRPRSTEAFF
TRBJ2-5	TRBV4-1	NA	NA	CASSQPGGGFQETQYF
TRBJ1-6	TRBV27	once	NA	CASRKVSSYNSPLHF
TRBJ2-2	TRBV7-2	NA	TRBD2	CASSQRGGDTGELFF
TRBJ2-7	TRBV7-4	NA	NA	CASRHRTTDPSYEQYF
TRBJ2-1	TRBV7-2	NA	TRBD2	CASRGRTSGGAYNEQFF
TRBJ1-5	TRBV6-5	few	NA	CASSPGARQPQHF
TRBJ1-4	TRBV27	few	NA	CASRPGGYAEKLFF
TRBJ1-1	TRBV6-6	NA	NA	CANSARDGDTEAFF
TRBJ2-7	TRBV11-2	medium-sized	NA	CASSMTDGHEQYF
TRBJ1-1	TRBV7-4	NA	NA	CASSLVGREAFF
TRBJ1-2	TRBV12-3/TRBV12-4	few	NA	CASSLDRGPYYGYTF
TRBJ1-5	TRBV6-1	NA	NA	CASMGGRASNQPQHF
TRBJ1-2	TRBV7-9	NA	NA	CASIFTLEANYGYTF
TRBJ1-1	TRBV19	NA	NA	CASNAPMNTEAFF
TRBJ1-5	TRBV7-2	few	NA	CASSLGGDNQPQHF
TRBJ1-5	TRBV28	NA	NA	CASSYVQGEQPQHF
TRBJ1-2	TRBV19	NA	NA	CASSLIQETNYGYTF
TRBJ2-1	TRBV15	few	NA	CATSSRGGTHEQFF
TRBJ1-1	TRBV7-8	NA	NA	CASSLVRGGKMNTEAFF
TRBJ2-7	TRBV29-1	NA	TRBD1	CSGRNRGSYEQYF
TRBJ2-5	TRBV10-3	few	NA	CAIKGFQETQYF
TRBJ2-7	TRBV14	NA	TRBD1	CASSQEGGTGIHEQYF
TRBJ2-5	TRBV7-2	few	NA	CASSLGTYTRETQYF
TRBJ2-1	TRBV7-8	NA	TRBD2	CASSLAGGLGYEQFF
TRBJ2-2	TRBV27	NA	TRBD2	CASSLSAGGPAGELFF
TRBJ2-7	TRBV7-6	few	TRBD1	CASSSGTGLNEQYF
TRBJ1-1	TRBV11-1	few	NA	CASSRPMNTEAFF
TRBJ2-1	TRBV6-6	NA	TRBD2	CASSYGLAGGYEQFF
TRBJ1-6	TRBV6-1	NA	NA	CASSDGPISYNSPLHF
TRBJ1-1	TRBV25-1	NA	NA	CASDFGTEAFF
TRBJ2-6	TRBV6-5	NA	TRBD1	CASSYLGTGALGQDVLTF
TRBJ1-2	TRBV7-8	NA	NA	CASSLEFGQTNYGYTF
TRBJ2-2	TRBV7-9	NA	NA	CASRPQGATGELFF
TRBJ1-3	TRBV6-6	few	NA	CASSPQRGPGNTIYF
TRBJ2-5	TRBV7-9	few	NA	CASSLESGWETQYF
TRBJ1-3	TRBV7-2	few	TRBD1	CASSWGQESSGNTIYF
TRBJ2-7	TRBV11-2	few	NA	CASSLAYSSYEQYF
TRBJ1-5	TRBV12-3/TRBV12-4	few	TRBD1	CASKGQGGQPQHF